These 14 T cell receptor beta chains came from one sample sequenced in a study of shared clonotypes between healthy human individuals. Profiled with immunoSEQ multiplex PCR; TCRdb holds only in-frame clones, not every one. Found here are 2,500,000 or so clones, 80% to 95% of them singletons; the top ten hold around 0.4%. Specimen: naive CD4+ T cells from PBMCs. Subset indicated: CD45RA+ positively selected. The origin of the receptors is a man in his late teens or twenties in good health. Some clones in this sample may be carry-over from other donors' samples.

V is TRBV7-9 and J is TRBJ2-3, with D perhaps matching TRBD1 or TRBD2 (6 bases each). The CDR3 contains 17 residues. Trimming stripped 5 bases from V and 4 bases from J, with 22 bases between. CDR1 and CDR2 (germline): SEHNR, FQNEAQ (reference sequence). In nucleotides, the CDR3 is TGTGCCAGCAGCCAACGGGTTCCGGGGGCACGGGCAGATACGCAGTATTTT. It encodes CASSQRVPGARADTQYF.

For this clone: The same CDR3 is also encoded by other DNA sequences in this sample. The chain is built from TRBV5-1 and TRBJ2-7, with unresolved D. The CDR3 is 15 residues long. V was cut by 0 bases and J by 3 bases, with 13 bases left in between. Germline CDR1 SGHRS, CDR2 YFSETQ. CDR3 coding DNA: TGCGCCAGCAGCTTGGCCGGTGGCAGGCTCTACGAGCAGTACTTC. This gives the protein CASSLAGGRLYEQYF.

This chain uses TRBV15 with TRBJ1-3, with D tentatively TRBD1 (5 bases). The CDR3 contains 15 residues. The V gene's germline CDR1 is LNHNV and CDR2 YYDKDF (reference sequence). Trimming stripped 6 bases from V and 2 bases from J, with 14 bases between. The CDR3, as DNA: TGTGCCACCAGGGCGGAACAGGCCCCTGGAAACACCATATATTTT. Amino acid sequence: CATRAEQAPGNTIYF.

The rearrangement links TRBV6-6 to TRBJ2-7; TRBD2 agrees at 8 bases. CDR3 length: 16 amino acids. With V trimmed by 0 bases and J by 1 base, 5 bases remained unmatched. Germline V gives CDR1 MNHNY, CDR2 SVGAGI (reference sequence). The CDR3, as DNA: TGTGCCAGCAGTTACTCCGCTAGCGGGTTTTCCTACGAGCAGTACTTC. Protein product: CASSYSASGFSYEQYF.

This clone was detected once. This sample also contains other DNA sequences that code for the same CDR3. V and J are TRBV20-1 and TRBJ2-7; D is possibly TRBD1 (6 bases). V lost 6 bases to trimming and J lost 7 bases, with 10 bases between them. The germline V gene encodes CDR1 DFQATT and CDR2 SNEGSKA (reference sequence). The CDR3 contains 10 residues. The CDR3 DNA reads TGCAGTGCCAGTAGGGGGGAGCAGTACTTC. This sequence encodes CSASRGEQYF.

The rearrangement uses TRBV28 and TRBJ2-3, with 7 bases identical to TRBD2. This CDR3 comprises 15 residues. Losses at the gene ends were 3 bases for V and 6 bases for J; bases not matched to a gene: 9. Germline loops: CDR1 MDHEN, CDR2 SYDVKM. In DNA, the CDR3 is TGTGCCAGCAGTTTGATTGGACTAGGAGCTGATACGCAGTATTTT. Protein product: CASSLIGLGADTQYF. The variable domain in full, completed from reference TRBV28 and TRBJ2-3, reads DVKVTQSSRYLVKRTGEKVFLECVQDMDHENMFWYRQDPGLGLRLIYFSYDVKMKEKGDIPEGYSVSREKKERFSLILESASTNQTSMYLCASSLIGLGADTQYFGPGTRLTVL.

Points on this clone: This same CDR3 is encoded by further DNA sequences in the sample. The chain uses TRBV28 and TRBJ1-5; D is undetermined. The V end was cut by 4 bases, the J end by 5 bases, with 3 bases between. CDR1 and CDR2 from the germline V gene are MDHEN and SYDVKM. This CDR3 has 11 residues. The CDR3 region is CASSSYQPQHF. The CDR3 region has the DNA TGTGCCAGCAGTTCTTATCAGCCCCAGCATTTT.

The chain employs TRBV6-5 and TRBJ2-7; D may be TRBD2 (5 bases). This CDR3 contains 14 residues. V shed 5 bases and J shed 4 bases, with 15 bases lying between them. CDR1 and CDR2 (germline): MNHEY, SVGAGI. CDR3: CASSRTPGNYEQYF. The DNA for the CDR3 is TGTGCCAGCAGTAGGACTCCCGGGAATTACGAGCAGTACTTC.

The DNA for the CDR3 is TGTGCCAGCAGCTTAAGTAACGGAAACACCATATATTTT. Translating gives CASSLSNGNTIYF. This chain links TRBV7-3 with TRBJ1-3, with unresolved D. The CDR3 is made up of 13 amino acids. Germline assignment: CDR1 SGHTA and CDR2 FQGTGA. Trimming shortened V by 1 base and J by 4 bases, and 5 bases separated the two germline ends.

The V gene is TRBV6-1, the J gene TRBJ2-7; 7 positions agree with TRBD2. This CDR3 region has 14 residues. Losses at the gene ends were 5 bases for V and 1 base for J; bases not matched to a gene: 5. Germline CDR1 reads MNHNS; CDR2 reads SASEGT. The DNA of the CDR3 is TGTGCCAGCAGTAACTGGGAGGGGTCCTACGAGCAGTACTTC. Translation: CASSNWEGSYEQYF.

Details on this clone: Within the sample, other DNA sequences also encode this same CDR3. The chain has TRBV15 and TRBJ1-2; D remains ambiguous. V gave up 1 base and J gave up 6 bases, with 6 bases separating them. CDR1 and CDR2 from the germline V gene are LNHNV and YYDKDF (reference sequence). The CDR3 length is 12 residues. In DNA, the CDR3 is TGTGCCACCAGCAGAGCACGGGATGGCTACACCTTC. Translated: CATSRARDGYTF.

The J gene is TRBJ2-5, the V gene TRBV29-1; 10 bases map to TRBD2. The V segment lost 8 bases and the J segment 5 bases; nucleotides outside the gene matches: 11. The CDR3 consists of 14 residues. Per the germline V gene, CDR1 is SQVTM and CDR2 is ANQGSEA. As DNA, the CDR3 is TGCAGCATAGTTCCTAGCGGGAGACGGGAGACCCAGTACTTC. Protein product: CSIVPSGRRETQYF.

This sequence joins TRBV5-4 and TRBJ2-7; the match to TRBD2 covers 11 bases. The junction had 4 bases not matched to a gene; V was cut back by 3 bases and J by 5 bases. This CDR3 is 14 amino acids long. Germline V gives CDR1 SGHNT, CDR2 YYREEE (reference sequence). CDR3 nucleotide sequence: TGTGCCAGCAGCTCACTAGCGGGAGCGGACGAGCAGTACTTC. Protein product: CASSSLAGADEQYF.

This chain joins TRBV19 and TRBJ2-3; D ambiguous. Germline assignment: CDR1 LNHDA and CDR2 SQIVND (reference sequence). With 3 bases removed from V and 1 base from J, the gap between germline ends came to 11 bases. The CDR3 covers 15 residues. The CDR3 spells CASSIYAFRTDTQYF. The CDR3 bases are TGTGCCAGTAGTATCTACGCGTTTCGCACAGATACGCAGTATTTT.